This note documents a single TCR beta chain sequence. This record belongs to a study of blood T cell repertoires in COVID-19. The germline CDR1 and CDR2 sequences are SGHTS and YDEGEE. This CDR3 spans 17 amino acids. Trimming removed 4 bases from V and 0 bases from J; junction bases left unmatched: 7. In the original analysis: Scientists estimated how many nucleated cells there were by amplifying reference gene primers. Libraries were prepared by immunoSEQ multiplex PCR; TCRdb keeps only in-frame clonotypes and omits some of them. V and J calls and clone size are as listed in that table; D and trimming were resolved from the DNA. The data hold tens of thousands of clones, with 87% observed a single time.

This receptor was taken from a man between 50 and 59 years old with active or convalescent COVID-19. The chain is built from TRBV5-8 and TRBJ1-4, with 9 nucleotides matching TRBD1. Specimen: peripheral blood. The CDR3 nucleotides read TGTGCCAGCAGCACCGGACAGGGGCGTGCAACTAATGAAAAACTGTTTTTT. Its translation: CASSTGQGRATNEKLFF.